These T cell receptor beta chains were read from a single sample in a study of vaccination effects on CD4 cells after COVID-19. These receptors' targets are unknown. Sequencing used immunoSEQ multiplex PCR; TCRdb keeps in-frame clones, though not all of them. Among approximately 65,000 clones listed, around 74% were seen once. The material sequenced was CD4+ T cells from PBMCs cultured with HCoV-229E spike peptides, taken after COVID-19 vaccination. These receptor sequences come from a human donor who received a COVID-19 vaccine. CDR3s include the opening cysteine and the closing phenylalanine or tryptophan. Fields, in order: J gene, D gene, clone size, V gene, CDR3 protein, CDR3 DNA. A D gene is named only where the DNA matches it firmly. Some rows mark clone size as missing; the rest say once, few, many or name a class of expanded clone.

TRBJ2-1	NA	few	TRBV5-5	CASSYSGTYNEQFF	TGTGCCAGCAGCTATAGCGGAACCTACAATGAGCAGTTCTTC
TRBJ2-3	TRBD2	NA	TRBV6-2/TRBV6-3	CASSPLRGGLDTQYF	TGTGCCAGCAGTCCACTCCGCGGGGGGCTGGATACGCAGTATTTT
TRBJ2-2	NA	NA	TRBV6-5	CASRTTGFTGELFF	TGTGCCAGCAGAACTACAGGGTTCACCGGGGAGCTGTTTTTT
TRBJ2-3	TRBD2	once	TRBV5-8	CASPTQPLAGEDTQYF	TGTGCCAGCCCTACCCAACCACTAGCGGGGGAAGATACGCAGTATTTT
TRBJ2-5	TRBD1	NA	TRBV7-9	CASSPRQMSTGAETQYF	TGTGCCAGCAGCCCACGCCAAATGTCGACAGGGGCAGAGACCCAGTACTTC
TRBJ1-5	NA	NA	TRBV30	CAWSTPPGRIGQPQHF	TGTGCCTGGAGTACCCCCCCAGGGAGGATCGGTCAGCCCCAGCATTTT
TRBJ2-5	TRBD2	NA	TRBV9	CASSVATGGFLETQYF	TGTGCCAGCAGCGTAGCTACCGGGGGGTTTCTGGAGACCCAGTACTTC
TRBJ2-4	NA	once	TRBV12-5	CASGLVQDGRGVAKNIQYF	TGTGCTAGTGGTTTGGTACAGGACGGACGAGGGGTAGCCAAAAACATTCAGTACTTC
TRBJ1-4	NA	NA	TRBV5-1	CASSLEDSLNEKLFF	TGCGCCAGCAGCCTGGAGGACAGCCTAAATGAAAAACTGTTTTTT
TRBJ1-2	NA	once	TRBV6-6	CASSYAAPVSYGYTF	TGTGCCAGCAGTTATGCAGCGCCCGTTAGCTATGGCTACACCTTC
TRBJ1-3	NA	NA	TRBV19	CASSLQGSGNTIYF	TGTGCCAGTAGTTTGCAGGGCTCTGGAAACACCATATATTTT
TRBJ2-3	TRBD2	NA	TRBV24-1	CATSSASGRTDTQYF	TGTGCCACCAGTTCGGCTAGCGGACGCACAGATACGCAGTATTTT
TRBJ2-3	NA	NA	TRBV5-1	CASSLTGGADTQYF	TGCGCCAGCAGTTTAACCGGTGGGGCAGATACGCAGTATTTT
TRBJ1-1	NA	NA	TRBV11-3	CASSLFSDTEAFF	TGTGCCAGCAGCTTATTTTCGGACACTGAAGCTTTCTTT
TRBJ2-2	TRBD1	NA	TRBV3-1/TRBV3-2	CASSRHRGRGDTGELFF	TGTGCCAGCAGCCGGCACAGGGGGCGAGGGGACACCGGGGAGCTGTTTTTT
TRBJ1-6	NA	NA	TRBV2	CASSAYYSPLHF	TGTGCCAGCAGTGCCTATTATTCACCCCTCCACTTT
TRBJ1-2	TRBD1	NA	TRBV5-1	CASSHPGQEYGYTF	TGCGCCAGCAGCCACCCGGGACAGGAGTATGGCTACACCTTC